The 4 T cell receptor beta chains below come from one sample, sequenced in a study of blood T cell repertoires in COVID-19. Clones were sequenced by immunoSEQ multiplex PCR, and TCRdb holds only the in-frame ones, with some missing. The sample holds fewer than 200,000 clones, roughly 88% seen once. Sample: peripheral blood. The source of these receptors is a woman aged 80 or older with active or convalescent COVID-19.

V is TRBV3-1 (or the pseudogene TRBV3-2) and J is TRBJ1-1; TRBD1 aligns across 11 bases. CDR1 and CDR2 from the germline V gene are LGHDT and YNNKEL (reference sequence). With 0 bases clipped from V and 2 bases from J, the junction kept 2 bases outside the gene matches. This CDR3 contains 16 residues. The CDR3 bases are TGTGCCAGCAGCCAAGATGGACAGGGGGCAAACACTGAAGCTTTCTTT. Translated, it gives CASSQDGQGANTEAFF.

A single count supports this clone. The chain is built from TRBV28 and TRBJ1-4; D gene unclear. Trimming shortened V by 5 bases and J by 7 bases, and 14 bases separated the two germline ends. Germline V gene data show CDR1 as MDHEN and CDR2 as SYDVKM. The CDR3 runs 14 residues. This CDR3 reads CASSPPPGGEKLFF. CDR3 nucleotide sequence: TGTGCCAGCAGTCCCCCACCTGGCGGTGAAAAACTGTTTTTT.

This clone was counted once. V gene TRBV28 combines with J gene TRBJ1-2, with D maybe TRBD1 (6 bases). V gave up 6 bases and J gave up 3 bases, with 8 bases separating them. Germline CDR1 and CDR2: MDHEN and SYDVKM. There are 12 residues in the CDR3. In DNA, the CDR3 is TGTGCCAGCAGAGGACAGCACTATGGCTACACCTTC. Amino acids: CASRGQHYGYTF.

This clone was seen just once. CDR3 sequence: CASRGSSYNSPLHF. CDR3 bases: TGTGCCAGCAGGGGGAGCTCCTATAATTCACCCCTCCACTTT. The chain carries TRBV6-5 and TRBJ1-6; D is unclear. Germline assignment: CDR1 MNHEY and CDR2 SVGAGI. The CDR3 is made up of 14 amino acids. Between the trimmed V and J ends, which lost 6 bases and 0 bases, there was a span of 6 bases.